Listed here is a single TCR beta chain. Its antigen is undetermined. This sample was included in a study of Ad26.COV2.S vaccination and SARS-CoV-2 variants. Study context: A participant enrolled in the COV1001 Ad26.COV2.S trial arm provided the sample. Ad26.COV2.S, an intramuscular injection, was given once or twice 56 days apart. Study-wide results and caveats: Estimates derived from TCR breadth and depth analyses may have underestimated total T cell responses.

This CDR3 region has 14 residues. The V end lost 0 bases, the J end lost 0 bases, and 5 bases lay between the germline ends. Germline V CDR1 and CDR2: SNHLY, FYNNEI. Only in-frame clones appear in the TCRdb table, and some are missing; sequencing was by immunoSEQ multiplex PCR. The repertoire consists of 300,000 to 350,000 clones, with just over 85% occurring once and the leading ten covering 1.5% to 2.5%. Treatment specified: roughly 18 received Ad26.COV2.S at low or high dose, single or two shots; about 5 received placebo; per-sample allocation not given. Sampling was performed 63 days after the first vaccine or placebo injection.

The rearrangement uses TRBV2 and TRBJ1-2; D is undetermined. The starting material was peripheral blood, obtained in a trial of Ad26.COV2.S vaccine versus placebo. The origin of this receptor is a person aged 18-60 years who received the Ad26.COV2.S COVID-19 vaccine or a placebo. This chain's CDR3 is CASSEATANYGYTF. CDR3 coding DNA: TGTGCCAGCAGTGAAGCTACAGCTAACTATGGCTACACCTTC. Combining the CDR3 with reference TRBV2 and TRBJ1-2 gives the whole variable domain EPEVTQTPSHQVTQMGQEVILRCVPISNHLYFYWYRQILGQKVEFLVSFYNNEISEKSEIFDDQFSVERPDGSNFTLKIRSTKLEDSAMYFCASSEATANYGYTFGSGTRLTVV.